Below are 21 T cell receptor beta chains sequenced from a single sample in a study of T cells in Graves' hyperthyroidism and ophthalmopathy. TCR beta CDR3 region amplification was performed from RNA transcripts. The HTBI primer set served for first-round RT-PCR of the TCR CDR3. Using its own MiXCR run on the multiplex PCR reads, TCRdb lists one record per CDR3 protein. The profile shows 400,000 to 550,000 distinct CDR3 sequences, about 15% of them singletons. The sample was blood. The receptors originated from a young woman with Graves' hyperthyroidism.

Ten or more counts support this clonotype. The rearrangement joins TRBV2 to TRBJ2-7, with 9 bases fitting TRBD2. The CDR3 is 17 residues long. With 6 bases clipped from V and 2 bases from J, the junction kept 14 bases outside the gene matches. CDR1 is SNHLY, CDR2 FYNNEI, per germline. In DNA form, the CDR3 reads TGTGCCAGCAGGGAGACCGTGACTAGCGGTAATACCTACGAGCAGTACGTC. Protein sequence: CASRETVTSGNTYEQYV.

This clonotype was detected only a few times. The chain uses TRBV10-3 and TRBJ1-4; D is undetermined. CDR1 and CDR2 from the germline V gene are ENHRY and SYGVKD. V was trimmed by 2 bases and J by 7 bases, leaving 17 bases between them. The CDR3 length is 16 residues. CDR3 in DNA: TGTGCCATCAGTGAGCCTACCCACAGACATCCTGAAAAACTGTTTTTT. It specifies CAISEPTHRHPEKLFF.

The genes are TRBV24-1 and TRBJ2-7, with no clear D. Between the trimmed V and J ends, which lost 2 bases and 5 bases, there was a span of 12 bases. Looked up from germline, CDR1 is KGHDR and CDR2 is SFDVKD. The CDR3 is made up of 14 amino acids. Here the CDR3 DNA reads TGTGCCACCAGTGATTCCCGCCTTCCCCACGAGCAGTACGTC. It is translated as CATSDSRLPHEQYV.

This clonotype has just a few counts. The chain has TRBV5-1 and TRBJ2-3; possibly TRBD1 for D (5 bases). V lost 4 bases to trimming and J lost 5 bases, with 11 bases between them. This CDR3 has 13 residues. Looked up from germline, CDR1 is SGHRS and CDR2 is YFSETQ. CDR3 amino acids: CASSPDTLDTQYF. CDR3 DNA sequence: TGCGCCAGCAGCCCGGACACTTTAGATACGCAGTATTTT.

The chain recombines TRBV4-1 with TRBJ2-7; D might be TRBD2 (6 bases). CDR1 is MGHRA, CDR2 YSYEKL, per germline. The CDR3 totals 15 residues. V lost 3 bases and J lost 2, with 14 bases in between. The CDR3 sequence is CASSQREGGPYEQYF. The CDR3 DNA follows: TGCGCCAGCAGCCAGCGAGAGGGAGGTCCCTACGAGCAGTACTTC.

This clonotype was observed many times. The chain uses TRBV3-1 and TRBJ2-3, with TRBD2 matching 9 bases. CDR3 size: 16 residues. V lost 4 bases to trimming and J lost 2 bases; unmatched junction nucleotides: 7. The germline gives CDR1 LGHDT, CDR2 YNNKEL (reference sequence). The CDR3 protein is CASSPSLAGFTDTQYF. CDR3 nucleotides: TGTGCCAGCAGCCCTTCCCTAGCGGGGTTCACAGATACGCAGTATTTT.

This clonotype was observed a handful of times. This rearrangement joins TRBV18 to TRBJ2-1, with 13 bases fitting TRBD2. The trim removed 6 bases at V and 16 bases at J, leaving 9 bases unmatched. The CDR3 is made up of 13 amino acids. The germline V gene encodes CDR1 KGHSH and CDR2 LQKENI. For the CDR3, the DNA is TGTGCCAGCTCCCTAGGGGGACTAGCGGGACCCTTCTTC. This gives the protein CASSLGGLAGPFF.

In this sample, this clonotype turned up a few times. The chain links TRBV15 to TRBJ2-5, with 7 bases aligning to TRBD1. Losses at the gene ends were 1 base for V and 5 bases for J; bases not matched to a gene: 4. This CDR3 has 14 residues. Germline values: CDR1 LNHNV, CDR2 YYDKDF (reference sequence). The CDR3 coding sequence is TGTGCCACCAGCAGAGGACAGGGTATCGAGACCCAGTACTTC. This gives the protein CATSRGQGIETQYF.

This clonotype has at least ten counts. The chain is built from TRBV2 and TRBJ1-1; D is perhaps TRBD1 (5 bases). The CDR3 has 14 amino acids. V was shortened by 9 bases and J by 1 base, with 15 bases between the two germline ends. CDR1 is SNHLY, CDR2 FYNNEI, per germline. The CDR3: CARGGIYRNTEAFF. CDR3 DNA: TGTGCCAGGGGGGGGATTTACAGGAACACTGAAGCTTTCTTT.

This clonotype was detected many times. The chain has TRBV27 and TRBJ2-7; TRBD1 aligns across 8 bases. This CDR3 is 13 amino acids long. J lost 8 bases, V lost 6 bases, and 9 bases had no gene match. Per germline, CDR1 MNHEY and CDR2 SMNVEV (reference sequence). Here the CDR3 reads CASRIGQGNKQYF. The CDR3 DNA sequence: TGTGCCAGCAGAATTGGACAGGGTAACAAGCAGTACTTC.

In its sample, this clonotype was seen many times. This rearrangement joins TRBV2 to TRBJ2-2; maybe TRBD2 (6 bases). CDR3 length equals 13 residues. V was trimmed by 2 bases and J by 8 bases, leaving 9 bases between them. Germline CDR1 SNHLY, CDR2 FYNNEI. The CDR3 region has the DNA TGTGCCAGCAGTGAACTAGCGACTGGGGAGCTGTTTTTT. Translating it yields CASSELATGELFF.

V and J are TRBV24-1 and TRBJ1-2; D is unclear. Trimming left V 9 bases short and J 4 bases short, with 17 bases between. Germline-derived CDR1 and CDR2 are KGHDR and SFDVKD. The CDR3 totals 14 residues. The CDR3 nucleotides are TGTGCCACCGGTGGGAGGCGGATAAGCTATGGCTACACCTTC. Amino acids: CATGGRRISYGYTF.

V usage is TRBV4-1 and J usage is TRBJ1-5, with 9 nucleotides matching TRBD1. The CDR3 runs 17 residues. J lost 1 base, V lost 4 bases, and 8 bases had no gene match. Per germline, CDR1 MGHRA and CDR2 YSYEKL. CDR3 DNA: TGCGCCAGCAGCCTCCAACAGGGGGCGAAGAGCAATCAGCCCCAGCATTTT. Its protein is CASSLQQGAKSNQPQHF.

This clonotype was observed a few times. The junction does not match germline at one end; this may be a read error. The chain couples TRBV27 to TRBJ2-6; weak D call: TRBD1 (5 bases). CDR1 MNHEY and CDR2 SMNVEV come from the germline V gene (reference sequence). The CDR3 is 16 amino acids. CDR3 DNA sequence: TGTGCCAGCATTAAAGATCGCATCTCTGGGGCCAACGTCCTGGCTTTC. Amino acid sequence: CASIKDRISGANVLAF.

This clonotype showed up many times. The chain recombines TRBV6-1 with TRBJ1-2; 12 positions match TRBD1. J gave up 12 bases and V 6 bases, and 5 bases lay outside the gene matches. This CDR3 is built from 12 residues. Germline V lookup: CDR1 MNHNS, CDR2 SASEGT. The CDR3 nucleotides read TGTGCCAGCAGACGGGACAGGGGGCGCGACACCTTC. This encodes CASRRDRGRDTF.

This clonotype was counted at least ten times. This chain connects TRBV7-2 to TRBJ2-7, with D perhaps matching TRBD1 (6 bases). The CDR3 loop spans 14 amino acids. V was pared by 3 bases and J by 3 bases, with 12 bases between. Germline V gene data show CDR1 as SGHTA and CDR2 as FQGNSA. CDR3 in amino acids: CASSFSDSYYEQYV. CDR3 in DNA: TGTGCCAGCAGCTTCTCGGACAGTTACTACGAGCAGTACGTC.

As for this clonotype: One base away lies a much larger clone, so this may be a sequencing read error. The gene calls are TRBV28 and TRBJ2-7; 9 bases map to TRBD2. Looked up from germline, CDR1 is MDHEN and CDR2 is SYDVKM. V was clipped by 8 bases and J by 6 bases; unmatched bases: 20. This CDR3 comprises 17 residues. The CDR3 is CASGSTGRGLAGIEQYF. The CDR3 DNA sequence: TGTGCCAGCGGTTCTACGGGCCGAGGTCTAGCGGGAATCGAGCAGTACTTC.

This clonotype was seen repeatedly, ten times or more. The chain uses TRBV7-2 and TRBJ2-5; 8 bases are a match to TRBD1. The germline V gene has CDR1 SGHTA and CDR2 FQGNSA. The CDR3 loop spans 14 amino acids. V gave up 3 bases and J gave up 2 bases; unmatched junction bases: 2. The chain's CDR3 is CASSLDRVQETQYF. The CDR3 DNA reads TGTGCCAGCAGCTTGGACAGGGTTCAAGAGACCCAGTACTTC.

The CDR3 nucleotides read TGTGCCAGCAGTTACTCCCTAGCGGGAGGGACAGATACGCAGTATTTT. It is translated as CASSYSLAGGTDTQYF. This chain uses TRBV6-2 or TRBV6-3 with TRBJ2-3; TRBD2 matches 12 bases. The V segment lost 0 bases and the J segment 3 bases; nucleotides outside the gene matches: 1. Germline V gene lookup returns CDR1 MNHEY and CDR2 SVGEGT. The CDR3 contains 16 residues.

This clonotype occurred many times. V and J are TRBV10-2 and TRBJ2-3; D is unresolved. The length of the CDR3 is 14 residues. V was trimmed by 1 base and J by 0 bases, leaving 5 bases between them. Looked up from germline, CDR1 is WSHSY and CDR2 is SAAADI. The CDR3 reads CASSELRSTDTQYF. For the CDR3, the DNA is TGCGCCAGCAGTGAGTTGCGGAGCACAGATACGCAGTATTTT.

The chain joins TRBV6-5 to TRBJ2-7; D unresolved. The CDR3 contains 12 residues. V lost 2 bases and J 3 bases, leaving 5 bases between the germline ends. Germline V lookup: CDR1 MNHEY, CDR2 SVGAGI. CDR3 amino acids: CASSYRNYEQYV. CDR3 sequence (DNA): TGTGCCAGCAGTTACAGGAACTACGAGCAGTACGTC.